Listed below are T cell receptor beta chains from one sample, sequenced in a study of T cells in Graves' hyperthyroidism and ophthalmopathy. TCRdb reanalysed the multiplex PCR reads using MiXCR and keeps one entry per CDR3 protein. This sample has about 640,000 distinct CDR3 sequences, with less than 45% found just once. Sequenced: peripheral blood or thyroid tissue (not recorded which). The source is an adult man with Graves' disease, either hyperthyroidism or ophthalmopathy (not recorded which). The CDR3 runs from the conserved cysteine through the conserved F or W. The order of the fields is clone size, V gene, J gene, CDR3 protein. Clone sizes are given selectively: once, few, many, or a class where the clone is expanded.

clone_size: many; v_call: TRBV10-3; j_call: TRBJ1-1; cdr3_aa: CAISAPGPTKATEAFF
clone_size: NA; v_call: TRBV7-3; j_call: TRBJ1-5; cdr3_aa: CASSTSEISNQPQHF
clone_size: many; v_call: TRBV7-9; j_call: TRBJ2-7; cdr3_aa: CASSPRGGNEQYF
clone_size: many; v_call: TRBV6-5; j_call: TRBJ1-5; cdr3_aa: CASSVHRANQPQHF
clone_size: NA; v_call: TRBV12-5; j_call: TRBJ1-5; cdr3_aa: CASGSGQLPQHF
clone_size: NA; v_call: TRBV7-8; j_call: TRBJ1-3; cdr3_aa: CAGSLATVGNTIYF
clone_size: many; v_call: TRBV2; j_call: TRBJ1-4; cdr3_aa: CASSDRSKLFF
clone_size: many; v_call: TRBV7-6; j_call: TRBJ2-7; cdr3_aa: CASSSGGGDEQYF
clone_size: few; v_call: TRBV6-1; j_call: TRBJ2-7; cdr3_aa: CASRPGQYEQYF
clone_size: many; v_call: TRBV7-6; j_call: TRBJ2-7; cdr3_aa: CASSMYTGGTYEQYF
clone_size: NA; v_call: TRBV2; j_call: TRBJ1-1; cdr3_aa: CASSLDFPGQGDEAFF
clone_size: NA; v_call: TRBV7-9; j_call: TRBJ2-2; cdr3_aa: CASSLAVSGRGGELFF
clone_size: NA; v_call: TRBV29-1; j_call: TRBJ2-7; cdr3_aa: CSVELDKPYEQYF
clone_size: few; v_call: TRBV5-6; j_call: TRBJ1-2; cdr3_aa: CASSLTSGGYTF
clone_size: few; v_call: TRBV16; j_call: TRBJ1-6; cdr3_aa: CASSQQGTNSPLHF
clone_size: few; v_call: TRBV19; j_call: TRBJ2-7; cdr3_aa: CASSIPLAGAGEQYF
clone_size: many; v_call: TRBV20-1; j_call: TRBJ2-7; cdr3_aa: CSAGTSEYEQYF
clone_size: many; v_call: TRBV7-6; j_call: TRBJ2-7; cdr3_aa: CASSLNLGQGIGEQYF
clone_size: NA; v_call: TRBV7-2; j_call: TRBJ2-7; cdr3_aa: CASSLEGRWRGPSYEQYF
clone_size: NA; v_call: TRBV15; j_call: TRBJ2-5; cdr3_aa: CATSDDGTSGRVKETQYF
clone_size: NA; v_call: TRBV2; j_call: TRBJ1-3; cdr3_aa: CAWRTGTGNTIYF
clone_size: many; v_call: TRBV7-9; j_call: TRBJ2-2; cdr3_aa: CASSARGAGELFF
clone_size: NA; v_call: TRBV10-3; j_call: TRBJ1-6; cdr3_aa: CAISAGTGVRPLHF
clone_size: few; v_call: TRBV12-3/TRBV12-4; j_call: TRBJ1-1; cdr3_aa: CASNWEGNTEAFF
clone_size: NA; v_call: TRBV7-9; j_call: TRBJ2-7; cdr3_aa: CASSSTSEAYEQYF
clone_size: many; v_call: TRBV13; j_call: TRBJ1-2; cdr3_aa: CASRQLGVDYGYTF
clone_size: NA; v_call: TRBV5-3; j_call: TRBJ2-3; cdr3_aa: CASKRLRGNTDTQYF
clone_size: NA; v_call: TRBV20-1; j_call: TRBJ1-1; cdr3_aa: CSAREGRVNTEAFF
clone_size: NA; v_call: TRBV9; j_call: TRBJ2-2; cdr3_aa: CASSSPQGVAGELFF
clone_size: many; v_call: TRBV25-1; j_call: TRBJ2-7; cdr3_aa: CASSEYAGTGNSYEQYF
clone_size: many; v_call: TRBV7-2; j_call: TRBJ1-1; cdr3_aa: CASSLSGRSEAFF
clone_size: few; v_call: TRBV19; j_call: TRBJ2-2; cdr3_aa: CASSTSNTGELFF
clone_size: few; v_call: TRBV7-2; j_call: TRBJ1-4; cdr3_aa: CASALMGATNEKLFF
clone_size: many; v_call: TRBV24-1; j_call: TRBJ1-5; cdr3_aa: CATSDLKGQGQPQHF
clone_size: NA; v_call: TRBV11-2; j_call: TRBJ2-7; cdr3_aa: CASSLDLGGTGTYEQYF
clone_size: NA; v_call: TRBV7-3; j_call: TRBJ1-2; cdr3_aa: CASSPSPVDITYAYGYTF
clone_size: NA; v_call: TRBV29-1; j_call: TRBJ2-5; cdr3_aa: CSAGDTQETQYF
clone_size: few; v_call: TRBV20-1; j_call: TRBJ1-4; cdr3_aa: CSARAEPLNANEKLFF
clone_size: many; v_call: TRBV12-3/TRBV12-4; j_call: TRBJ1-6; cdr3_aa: CASSRTGNSPLHF
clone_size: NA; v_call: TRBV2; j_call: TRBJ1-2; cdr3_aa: CASSKQGSGYGYTF
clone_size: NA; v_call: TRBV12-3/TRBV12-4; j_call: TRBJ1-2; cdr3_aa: CASGPDRLANYGYTF
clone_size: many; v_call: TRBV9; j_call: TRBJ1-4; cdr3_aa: CASSVGRVHNEKLFF
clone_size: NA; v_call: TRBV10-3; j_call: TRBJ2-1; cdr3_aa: CASSKGGRLDEQFF
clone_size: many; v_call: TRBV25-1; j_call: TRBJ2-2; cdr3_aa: CASSEDTGTGGGELFF
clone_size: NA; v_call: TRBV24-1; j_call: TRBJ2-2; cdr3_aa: CATSDQTGSDPVELFF
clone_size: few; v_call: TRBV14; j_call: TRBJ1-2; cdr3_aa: CASSHTGGLYGYTF
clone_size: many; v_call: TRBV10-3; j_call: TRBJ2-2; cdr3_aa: CAIGGTANTGELFF
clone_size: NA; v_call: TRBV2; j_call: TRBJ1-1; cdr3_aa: CARAMNTEAFF
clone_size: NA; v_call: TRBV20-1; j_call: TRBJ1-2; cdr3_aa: CSAGNQGAIYGYTF
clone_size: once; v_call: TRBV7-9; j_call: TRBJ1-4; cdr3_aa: CASTAGTGEKLFF
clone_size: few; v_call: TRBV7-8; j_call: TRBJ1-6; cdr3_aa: CASSLSGSSYNSPLHF
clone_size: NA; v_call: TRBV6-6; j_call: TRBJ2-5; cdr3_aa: CAISEATEKVSQYF
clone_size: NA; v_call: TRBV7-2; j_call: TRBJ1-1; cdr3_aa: CASSVATEASTEAFF
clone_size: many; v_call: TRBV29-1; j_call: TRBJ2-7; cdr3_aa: CSVLWTYEQYF
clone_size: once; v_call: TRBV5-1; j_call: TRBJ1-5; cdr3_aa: CASRATTQGDQPQHF
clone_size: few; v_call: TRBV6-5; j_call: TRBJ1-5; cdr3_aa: CASSESGTGMDQPQHF
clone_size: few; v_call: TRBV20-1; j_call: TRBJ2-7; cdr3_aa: CSATKGTGGSYEQYF
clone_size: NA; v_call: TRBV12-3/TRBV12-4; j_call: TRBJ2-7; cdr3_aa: CASSSPWGSYEQYF
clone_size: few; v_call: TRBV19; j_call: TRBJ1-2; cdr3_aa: CASSIGGGGYTF